This T cell receptor beta chain derives from a study of T-cell reconstitution after alpha-beta-depleted transplantation in children (TCRdb year 2016). Broadly, across the study: Using TCR repertoire profiling, the study followed T-cell immune reconstitution in a quantitative way in children after TCRalphabeta/CD19-depleted allogeneic hematopoietic cell transplantation. Summary of the overall study and its limitations: About two months after transplant, the apparently early recovery of alphabetaT-cell counts reportedly depended on just several hundred clones that had expanded rapidly and came from non-depleted graft cells. Hyperexpanded clone frequencies declined over subsequent months; after one year, T-cell counts and TCRbeta diversity were mostly attributed to newly produced T cells. In some patients, the high TCRbeta diversity seen at day 60 was put down to recipient T cells and intrathymic progenitors that had survived conditioning.

CDR1 and CDR2 are drawn from the germline V gene (reference sequence): MNHEY, SMNVEV. The CDR3 numbers 13 residues from cysteine through phenylalanine. Solely the CDR3 DNA is kept, with 39 bases framed from the first base. V is reduced by 8 bases and J by 4 bases, leaving a spacing of 15 bases between them. Read against the paper, the sample's treatment or condition label means: allogeneic hematopoietic cell transplantation with graft depleted of TCRalphabeta T cells and CD19 B cells. The transplant recipients were children given TCRalphabeta/CD19-depleted allogeneic hematopoietic cell grafts. The library relied on PCR. Sequencing was carried out with an Illumina HiSeq 2500. Molecular barcoding was employed in the preparation of TCR libraries, with unique molecular identifiers being used to normalize TCRbeta repertoire quantification. TCRdb's own reprocessing of the public reads used fastp at Q25 and MiXCR and kept productive beta chains. Each CDR3 protein appears once, grouped with its most common genes and DNA. Counted in this sample were roughly 420,000 distinct CDR3 sequences; roughly 15% of them appeared once. Of the sample, 25% to 30% is held by the ten largest clones.

This clonotype was seen only a few times. Which antigen it targets is not known. The record has no base qualities; no much larger clone is one base away. The sequence was obtained from a boy under two years old who had a stem cell transplant for Wiskott-Aldrich syndrome, so the T cells may come from the graft donor. The sample in question was PBMCs, mostly from graft donor cells, obtained 360 days after TCRalphabeta/CD19-depleted stem cell transplant. The chain joins TRBV27 to TRBJ2-7; the D region may be TRBD1 or TRBD2, each matching 7 bases equally. The DNA sequence is as follows: TGTGCCAGCTCTCGACAGGGAGGGTACGAGCAGTACTTC. Translated, this gives CASSRQGGYEQYF.